Shown below are 7 T cell receptor beta chains from a single sample sequenced in a study of shared clonotypes between healthy human individuals (dated by TCRdb to between 2020 and 2021). Library preparation employed the immunoSEQ multiplex PCR assay. In TCRdb, the immuneACCESS table is reduced to in-frame sequences with V and J assigned. These tables do not hold every clone; where another copy was compared, an unresolved V gene accounts for under half, and the others remain unexplained. Across this sample there are some 1,100,000 clones, with about four fifths seen only once. Of the sample, about 0.52% falls within the top ten clones. Input material: memory CD4+ T cells from PBMCs. The label giving this sample's cell subset or site can be read as: CD45RA-negative fraction. These receptors all come from a man between 18 and 29 years old in good health. Some clones in this sample may be carry-over from other donors' samples.

This clone was detected once. This CDR3 is also generated by other DNA sequences in the sample. The CDR3 loop reads CSVEGTSGANEQFF. Written as DNA, the CDR3 is TGCAGCGTCGAGGGGACTAGCGGGGCCAATGAGCAGTTCTTC. The rearrangement links TRBV29-1 to TRBJ2-1, with 13 bases identical to TRBD2. The CDR3 has 14 amino acids. J gave up 6 bases and V 6 bases, and 5 bases lay outside the gene matches. Germline CDR1 reads SQVTM; CDR2 reads ANQGSEA.

This clone was picked up one time. A much bigger clone sits one base away, suggesting this may be a read error. The chain carries TRBV5-5 and TRBJ2-2; D remains unclear. V was clipped by 0 bases and J by 4 bases, with 4 bases between them. This CDR3 comprises 13 residues. The V gene's germline CDR1 is SGHKS and CDR2 YYEKEE (reference sequence). CDR3 loop: CASSLVATGELFF. The CDR3 DNA is TGTGCCAGCAGCTTGGTCGCCACCGGGGAGCTGTTTTTT.

The chain links TRBV11-2 to TRBJ2-3, with D hard to call. V lost 3 bases and J lost 2, with 9 bases in between. The CDR3 has 14 residues. Looked up from germline, CDR1 is SGHAT and CDR2 is FQNNGV. The CDR3, as DNA: TGTGCCAGCAGCTTCACCCGGGCCACAGATACGCAGTATTTT. This codes for CASSFTRATDTQYF. Full variable domain (remainder filled in from reference TRBV11-2 and TRBJ2-3): EAGVAQSPRYKIIEKRQSVAFWCNPISGHATLYWYQQILGQGPKLLIQFQNNGVVDDSQLPKDRFSAERLKGVDSTLKIQPAKLEDSAVYLCASSFTRATDTQYFGPGTRLTVL.

The rearrangement links TRBV6-1 to TRBJ2-7; a possible D gene is TRBD2 (5 bases). CDR1 and CDR2 from the germline V gene are MNHNS and SASEGT. The CDR3 has 15 residues. Trimming took 6 bases from V and 3 from J, leaving 18 bases between them. CDR3 amino acids: CASRLHIVEGYEQYF. The CDR3 DNA follows: TGTGCCAGCAGGTTGCATATTGTAGAGGGCTACGAGCAGTACTTC.

This chain links TRBV19 with TRBJ2-7, with 9 bases that match TRBD1. V gave up 4 bases and J gave up 6 bases; unmatched junction bases: 7. Germline lookup yields CDR1 LNHDA and CDR2 SQIVND (reference sequence). The CDR3 sequence is 14 residues long. CDR3 in amino acids: CASSKDRGGGEQYF. CDR3 DNA sequence: TGTGCCAGTAGTAAGGACAGGGGAGGGGGCGAGCAGTACTTC.

The V gene is TRBV7-9, the J gene TRBJ1-2; 11 bases fit TRBD1. The CDR3 runs to 15 residues. After removal of 4 bases from V and 5 bases from J, the junction contained 6 bases not matched to a gene. Germline CDR1 SEHNR, CDR2 FQNEAQ (reference sequence). The CDR3 reads CASSSVDRGPYGYTF. CDR3 nucleotide sequence: TGTGCCAGCAGCTCCGTGGACAGGGGGCCTTATGGCTACACCTTC.

DNA of the CDR3: TGTGCCAGCAGTTACGTCGACAGCTCCCAGTACTTC. Translated, it gives CASSYVDSSQYF. V and J are TRBV6-6 and TRBJ2-5, with a tentative D call TRBD1 (5 bases). Germline V gives CDR1 MNHNY, CDR2 SVGAGI (reference sequence). The V end lost 2 bases, the J end lost 9 bases, and 10 bases lay between the germline ends. The CDR3 has 12 amino acids.